This TCR beta chain stems from a study of cytomegalovirus exposure and HLA in healthy donors. The CDR3 is made up of 15 amino acids. V dropped 5 bases and J dropped 1; count of bases not matched to a gene: 4. CDR1 is SGHTA and CDR2 is FQGTGA in the germline V gene. The sample holds one count of this clone. PCR used 60 Vbeta primers and 13 Jbeta primers. TCRdb's copy holds only in-frame clones and misses some; the assay was immunoSEQ multiplex PCR. Of 140,000 to 150,000 clones listed, 68% are singletons. The sequence was collected from a man aged 55-75 years in good health and CMV-seronegative. This chain connects TRBV7-3 to TRBJ2-2, with 7 bases aligning to TRBD1. Source material: PBMCs. CDR3: CASSPGTVNTGELFF. The CDR3 nucleotides read TGTGCCAGCAGCCCCGGGACAGTGAACACCGGGGAGCTGTTTTTT.